This note documents a single TCR beta chain sequence. With V trimmed by 1 base and J by 7 bases, 8 bases remained unmatched. There are 15 residues in the CDR3. Germline lookup yields CDR1 SGDLS and CDR2 YYNGEE. This record comes from a study of shared clonotypes between healthy human individuals. Here immunoSEQ multiplex PCR was the method, and the copy in TCRdb shows in-frame clones only, minus some. The table includes roughly 2.5 million clones, roughly 92% detected once. This chain links TRBV9 with TRBJ2-1, with TRBD1 matching 7 bases. The sequence came from a young man in good health. What was sequenced was naive CD4+ T cells sorted from blood. Subset defined: CD45RA+ positively selected. CDR3 protein: CASSVRDSTKNEQFF. For the CDR3, the DNA is TGTGCCAGCAGCGTAAGGGACAGCACAAAGAATGAGCAGTTCTTC.